One sample yielded the 18 T cell receptor beta chains listed below, sequenced in a study of neurological immune-mediated disorders. TCRdb reanalysed the 5' RACE reads using MiXCR and keeps one entry per CDR3 protein. The sample records around 70,000 distinct CDR3 sequences, roughly 3% being singletons. What was sequenced was PBMCs. The receptors here all came from a woman aged 45-60 years with multiple sclerosis.

At least ten counts were recorded for this clonotype. The chain recombines TRBV20-1 with TRBJ2-1; the match to TRBD2 covers 13 bases. Germline loops: CDR1 DFQATT, CDR2 SNEGSKA (reference sequence). V shed 4 bases and J 9 bases; nucleotides not matched to a gene: 18. The CDR3 covers 18 residues. The DNA for the CDR3 is TGCAGTGCTAATTCCGGACTAGCGGGAGTAGGATTTGGGAGTGAGCAGTTCTTC. This sequence encodes CSANSGLAGVGFGSEQFF.

In its sample, this clonotype was seen many times. In DNA form, the CDR3 reads TGTGCCAGCTCACCCTGGACAGGGGGAGAGACTGAAGCTTTCTTT. This translates into CASSPWTGGETEAFF. This rearrangement joins TRBV18 to TRBJ1-1; 10 bases are a match to TRBD1. V was clipped by 3 bases and J by 5 bases; unmatched bases: 6. This CDR3 is built from 15 residues. Germline CDR1 KGHSH, CDR2 LQKENI.

At least ten counts were recorded for this clonotype. The chain has TRBV5-1 and TRBJ1-2; maybe TRBD1 (5 bases). V was cut by 3 bases and J by 3 bases, with 12 bases left in between. The CDR3 is made up of 14 amino acids. The V gene's germline CDR1 is SGHRS and CDR2 YFSETQ. The CDR3 sequence is CASSYPGTDYGYTF. CDR3 in DNA: TGCGCCAGCAGCTACCCCGGGACGGACTATGGCTACACCTTC. Based on the CDR3 plus reference TRBV5-1 and TRBJ1-2, the full variable domain is KAGVTQTPRYLIKTRGQQVTLSCSPISGHRSVSWYQQTPGQGLQFLFEYFSETQRNKGNFPGRFSGRQFSNSRSEMNVSTLELGDSALYLCASSYPGTDYGYTFGSGTRLTVV.

This chain links TRBV10-3 with TRBJ2-3; D unresolved. V lost 7 bases and J 2 bases, leaving 10 bases between the germline ends. The germline CDR1 and CDR2 sequences are ENHRY and SYGVKD. The CDR3 has 13 residues. CDR3 coding DNA: TGTGCCATCAATGGGTCCCCCACAGATACGCAGTATTTT. Residues: CAINGSPTDTQYF.

This clonotype was picked up many times. The CDR3 here is CASSTGQPNSPLHF. In DNA form, the CDR3 reads TGCGCCAGCAGCACGGGACAGCCCAATTCACCCCTCCACTTT. The chain has TRBV5-1 and TRBJ1-6; TRBD1 agrees at 7 bases. CDR3 length: 14 residues. Germline assignment: CDR1 SGHRS and CDR2 YFSETQ. V was clipped by 4 bases and J by 7 bases; unmatched bases: 5. The whole variable domain, remainder taken from reference TRBV5-1 and TRBJ1-6, is KAGVTQTPRYLIKTRGQQVTLSCSPISGHRSVSWYQQTPGQGLQFLFEYFSETQRNKGNFPGRFSGRQFSNSRSEMNVSTLELGDSALYLCASSTGQPNSPLHFGNGTRLTVT.

In its sample, this clonotype was seen a few times. This may arise from a read error, as a much more abundant clone is one base away. This rearrangement joins TRBV6-2 or TRBV6-3 to TRBJ2-1; 10 bases fit TRBD2. V trimming: 5 bases; J trimming: 5 bases; junction bases outside the gene matches: 6. The CDR3 totals 15 residues. CDR1 is MNHEY, CDR2 SVGEGT, per germline. The CDR3 sequence is CASSNGTSVHNEQFF. CDR3 coding DNA: TGTGCCAGCAGTAACGGGACTAGCGTACACAATGAGCAGTTCTTC.

V usage is TRBV20-1 and J usage is TRBJ2-2; D uncertain. Germline loops: CDR1 DFQATT, CDR2 SNEGSKA (reference sequence). V was cut by 0 bases and J by 3 bases, with 11 bases left in between. The CDR3 extends over 15 amino acids. This chain's CDR3 is CSARDTKADTGELFF. The CDR3 nucleotides read TGCAGTGCTAGAGATACGAAGGCGGACACCGGGGAGCTGTTTTTT.

The CDR3 sequence is CASRRRPGLKIEGTEAFF. The DNA of the CDR3 is TGTGCCAGCAGACGGAGGCCGGGACTCAAAATCGAAGGAACTGAAGCTTTCTTT. The chain recombines TRBV27 with TRBJ1-1; a weak D match, TRBD1 (5 bases). CDR1 is MNHEY, CDR2 SMNVEV, per germline (reference sequence). The CDR3 has 18 amino acids. The V and J ends lost 6 bases and 5 bases respectively, with 28 bases between them.

This clonotype was seen a handful of times. The rearrangement joins TRBV24-1 to TRBJ2-2, with 9 bases lining up with TRBD2. Trimming removed 4 bases from V and 3 bases from J; junction bases left unmatched: 8. The germline V gene encodes CDR1 KGHDR and CDR2 SFDVKD. There are 17 residues in the CDR3. The CDR3 reads CATSDQGLAPYTGELFF. The DNA for the CDR3 is TGTGCCACCAGTGACCAAGGACTAGCGCCCTACACCGGGGAGCTGTTTTTT.

Many counts were recorded for this clonotype. This chain links TRBV6-1 with TRBJ2-7, with unresolved D. The CDR3 is 13 residues long. The germline V gene encodes CDR1 MNHNS and CDR2 SASEGT. V lost 1 base and J lost 3, with 7 bases in between. The CDR3 sequence is CASSEVVGYEQYV. DNA for the CDR3: TGTGCCAGCAGTGAAGTGGTCGGCTACGAGCAGTACGTC.

This clonotype was counted many times. The chain is built from TRBV5-1 and TRBJ2-1, with 11 bases lining up with TRBD2. Germline CDR1 is SGHRS and CDR2 is YFSETQ. Trimming at V came to 3 bases and at J to 9 bases, leaving 11 bases not matched to a gene. This CDR3 region has 16 residues. In DNA, the CDR3 is TGCGCCAGCAGCTACCTGACTAGCGGGGTGAGGGGTGAGCAGTTCTTC. Protein product: CASSYLTSGVRGEQFF.

In its sample, this clonotype was seen many times. The chain is built from TRBV5-1 and TRBJ2-1; D could derive from TRBD1 or TRBD2 (6 bases each). The CDR3 consists of 14 residues. The germline V gene has CDR1 SGHRS and CDR2 YFSETQ. The V end lost 0 bases, the J end lost 4 bases, and 8 bases lay between the germline ends. This CDR3 reads CASSLEGGYNEQFF. The DNA for the CDR3 is TGCGCCAGCAGCTTGGAGGGGGGTTACAATGAGCAGTTCTTC.

This clonotype was seen ten or more times. The rearrangement joins TRBV5-1 to TRBJ2-5; D may be TRBD1 (6 bases). V was trimmed by 4 bases and J by 4 bases, leaving 14 bases between them. The germline gives CDR1 SGHRS, CDR2 YFSETQ. CDR3 size: 14 residues. The CDR3 DNA reads as TGCGCCAGCAGCGAGGGACATTCGGGAGAGACCCAGTACTTC. The encoded protein is CASSEGHSGETQYF.

This clonotype was detected many times. CDR3 in DNA: TGTGCCAGCCGTCTGTCCTTGTCAGATACGCAGTATTTT. Translation gives CASRLSLSDTQYF. The gene calls are TRBV7-2 and TRBJ2-3; the D is unclear. V lost 8 bases to trimming and J lost 4 bases, with 13 bases between them. The CDR3 spans 13 residues. Germline-derived CDR1 and CDR2 are SGHTA and FQGNSA. Full variable domain (missing parts from reference TRBV7-2 and TRBJ2-3): GAGVSQSPSNKVTEKGKDVELRCDPISGHTALYWYRQSLGQGLEFLIYFQGNSAPDKSGLPSDRFSAERTGGSVSTLTIQRTQQEDSAVYLCASRLSLSDTQYFGPGTRLTVL.

This clonotype has at least ten counts. This chain links TRBV7-9 with TRBJ2-7; no clear D gene. Germline CDR1 is SEHNR and CDR2 is FQNEAQ (reference sequence). Trimming took off 0 bases at V and 2 bases at J, with 11 bases between the two ends. CDR3 length: 15 residues. CDR3 DNA: TGTGCCAGCAGCTTAGCTGGCAGGAGCCCCTACGAGCAGTACTTC. Protein: CASSLAGRSPYEQYF.

This clonotype was detected many times. The V call is TRBV5-6, the J call TRBJ1-1, with no clear D. Looked up from germline, CDR1 is SGHDT and CDR2 is YYEEEE. V gave up 4 bases and J gave up 5 bases, with 21 bases separating them. The CDR3 contains 16 residues. CDR3: CASSHDPPRAGTEAFF. The CDR3 DNA sequence: TGTGCCAGCAGCCATGACCCTCCGAGGGCCGGTACTGAAGCTTTCTTT.

This clonotype was seen many times. The rearrangement joins TRBV20-1 to TRBJ2-2; TRBD2 aligns across 9 bases. The CDR3 extends over 14 amino acids. Germline V lookup: CDR1 DFQATT, CDR2 SNEGSKA (reference sequence). V was pared by 3 bases and J by 8 bases, with 7 bases of the junction left unmatched. The CDR3 coding sequence is TGCAGTGCTAGGAAGCGGGAGGTACCTGGGGAGCTGTTTTTT. This codes for CSARKREVPGELFF.

This clonotype was found many times. This rearrangement joins TRBV5-5 to TRBJ2-1, with TRBD2 matching over 7 bases. V trimming: 2 bases; J trimming: 5 bases; junction bases outside the gene matches: 16. The CDR3 contains 18 residues. Germline values: CDR1 SGHKS, CDR2 YYEKEE (reference sequence). The chain's CDR3 is CASSLGRVGTPLDNEQFF. For the CDR3, the DNA is TGTGCCAGCAGCTTAGGGAGGGTAGGAACGCCCTTAGACAATGAGCAGTTCTTC.